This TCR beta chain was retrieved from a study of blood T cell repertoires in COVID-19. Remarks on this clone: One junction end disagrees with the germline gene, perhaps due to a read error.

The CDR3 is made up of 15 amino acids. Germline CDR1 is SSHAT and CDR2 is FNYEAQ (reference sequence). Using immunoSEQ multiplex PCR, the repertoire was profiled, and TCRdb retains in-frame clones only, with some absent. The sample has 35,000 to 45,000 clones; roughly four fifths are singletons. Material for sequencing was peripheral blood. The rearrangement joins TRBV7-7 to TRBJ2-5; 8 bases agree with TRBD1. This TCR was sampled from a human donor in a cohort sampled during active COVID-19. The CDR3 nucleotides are TGTGCTAGCAGCTTACACCCGGACAGGGAAGGGACCCAGTACTTC. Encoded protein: CASSLHPDREGTQYF.